The 16 T cell receptor beta chains given below trace back to one sample, sequenced in a study of T cell responses to AZD1222 COVID-19 vaccine. Clones were sequenced by immunoSEQ multiplex PCR, and TCRdb holds only the in-frame ones, with some missing. The sample holds 150,000 to 200,000 clones, 92% seen once. The sequencing here drew on peripheral blood, taken 28 days after the second AZD1222 dose. The source is an adult who received the AZD1222 COVID-19 vaccine.

This clone was seen a single time. The rearrangement uses TRBV6-5 and TRBJ1-1; D perhaps matches TRBD1 (6 bases). The CDR3 totals 15 residues. CDR1 and CDR2 (germline): MNHEY, SVGAGI. V lost 4 bases and J 1 base, leaving 13 bases between the germline ends. The CDR3 nucleotides read TGTGCCAGCAGTTTTCTACCACAGGGGAACACTGAAGCTTTCTTT. Translation gives CASSFLPQGNTEAFF.

The chain is built from TRBV2 and TRBJ1-6; 7 positions match TRBD1. Looked up from germline, CDR1 is SNHLY and CDR2 is FYNNEI. V lost 8 bases to trimming and J lost 3 bases; unmatched junction nucleotides: 7. CDR3 length equals 15 residues. CDR3 region: CASGPDRDYNSPLHF. Written as DNA, the CDR3 is TGTGCCAGCGGTCCCGACAGGGACTATAATTCACCCCTCCACTTT.

V gene TRBV6-5 combines with J gene TRBJ2-6, with D perhaps matching TRBD1 (6 bases). The CDR3 has 14 amino acids. Germline V lookup: CDR1 MNHEY, CDR2 SVGAGI. V was clipped by 8 bases and J by 2 bases, with 10 bases between them. In nucleotides, the CDR3 is TGTGCCAGCGTGAAGGGGGCTGGGGCCAACGTCCTGACTTTC. It specifies CASVKGAGANVLTF.

This chain uses TRBV19 with TRBJ2-1; 8 positions agree with TRBD2. V lost 1 base, J lost 7 bases, and 3 bases stayed unmatched. The CDR3 spans 14 residues. Germline loops: CDR1 LNHDA, CDR2 SQIVND (reference sequence). The CDR3 loop is CASSIVGGGNEQFF. In nucleotides, the CDR3 is TGTGCCAGTAGTATAGTCGGGGGGGGAAATGAGCAGTTCTTC. Drawing the rest from reference TRBV19 and TRBJ2-1, the complete variable domain is DGGITQSPKYLFRKEGQNVTLSCEQNLNHDAMYWYRQDPGQGLRLIYYSQIVNDFQKGDIAEGYSVSREKKESFPLTVTSAQKNPTAFYLCASSIVGGGNEQFFGPGTRLTVL.

The gene calls are TRBV5-6 and TRBJ2-1; D remains unclear. Germline V gene lookup returns CDR1 SGHDT and CDR2 YYEEEE. V lost 1 base and J lost 8, with 10 bases in between. The CDR3 loop spans 13 amino acids. The CDR3 loop reads CASSLLVSYEQFF. CDR3 nucleotide sequence: TGTGCCAGCAGCTTGTTAGTTTCATATGAGCAGTTCTTC.

The rearrangement uses TRBV7-9 and TRBJ2-5; D ambiguous. Per germline, CDR1 SEHNR and CDR2 FQNEAQ (reference sequence). V was trimmed by 5 bases and J by 5 bases, leaving 9 bases between them. There are 12 residues in the CDR3. The CDR3 coding sequence is TGTGCCAGCAGCGCCCCCTTGGAGACCCAGTACTTC. It yields the protein CASSAPLETQYF. The whole variable domain, remainder taken from reference TRBV7-9 and TRBJ2-5, is DTGVSQNPRHKITKRGQNVTFRCDPISEHNRLYWYRQTLGQGPEFLTYFQNEAQLEKSRLLSDRFSAERPKGSFSTLEIQRTEQGDSAMYLCASSAPLETQYFGPGTRLLVL.

This chain links TRBV6-1 with TRBJ1-3; D unresolved. CDR1 is MNHNS, CDR2 SASEGT, per germline. The CDR3 contains 15 residues. V shed 3 bases and J shed 0 bases, with 9 bases lying between them. In nucleotides, the CDR3 is TGTGCCAGCAGTGATAACGGAAGCTCTGGAAACACCATATATTTT. Translating it yields CASSDNGSSGNTIYF.

The genes are TRBV10-3 and TRBJ2-7; D call uncertain. Germline V gene lookup returns CDR1 ENHRY and CDR2 SYGVKD. Trimming cost V 6 bases and J 4 bases, with 10 bases left between them. This CDR3 is 12 amino acids long. CDR3 nucleotide sequence: TGTGCCATCAGGACGAATGGATACGAGCAGTACTTC. This sequence encodes CAIRTNGYEQYF.

The J gene is TRBJ1-2, the V gene TRBV5-1; TRBD1 matches 8 bases. The CDR3 loop spans 14 amino acids. With V trimmed by 3 bases and J by 5 bases, 6 bases remained unmatched. Germline V gives CDR1 SGHRS, CDR2 YFSETQ. CDR3 coding DNA: TGCGCCAGCAGCTCAGGACAGGGTGTTTATGGCTACACCTTC. Its translation is CASSSGQGVYGYTF.

V and J are TRBV7-9 and TRBJ1-2; no reliable D call. Trimming took 6 bases from V and 4 from J, leaving 9 bases between them. The CDR3 is made up of 12 amino acids. Germline loops: CDR1 SEHNR, CDR2 FQNEAQ (reference sequence). The CDR3 DNA reads TGTGCCAGCAGACCTTTTACCTATGGCTACACCTTC. Encoded protein: CASRPFTYGYTF.

The chain carries TRBV5-1 and TRBJ2-1; D not resolved. This CDR3 spans 12 amino acids. Deletions cut 4 bases from V and 8 bases from J, with 10 bases between. The germline CDR1 and CDR2 sequences are SGHRS and YFSETQ. The DNA of the CDR3 is TGCGCCAGCAGCCCGGGCGGCCATGAGCAGTTCTTC. As protein: CASSPGGHEQFF.

V gene TRBV4-2 combines with J gene TRBJ2-3, with D unclear. The CDR3 is 14 residues long. Trimming cost V 0 bases and J 5 bases, with 9 bases left between them. Germline V lookup: CDR1 LGHNA, CDR2 YNFKEQ. This CDR3 reads CASSQDRGQDTQYF. CDR3 nucleotide sequence: TGTGCCAGCAGCCAAGATCGTGGGCAAGATACGCAGTATTTT.

The chain uses TRBV7-2 and TRBJ1-5; possible D gene TRBD1, 6 bases. V was trimmed by 4 bases and J by 9 bases, leaving 19 bases between them. CDR3 size: 15 residues. CDR1 is SGHTA and CDR2 is FQGNSA in the germline V gene. This CDR3 is CASSSTGFSGRPQHF. The CDR3 nucleotides read TGTGCCAGCAGCTCAACAGGGTTTAGCGGAAGGCCCCAGCATTTT.

The genes are TRBV11-3 and TRBJ2-5; 8 positions match TRBD2. CDR1 is SGHNT and CDR2 is YENEEA in the germline V gene. The CDR3 is made up of 15 amino acids. With V trimmed by 1 base and J by 2 bases, 3 bases remained unmatched. CDR3 region: CASSLGGGGQETQYF. CDR3 coding DNA: TGTGCCAGCAGCTTAGGGGGCGGGGGGCAAGAGACCCAGTACTTC.

The genes are TRBV6-5 and TRBJ1-5; D uncertain. Trimming left V 2 bases short and J 2 bases short, with 4 bases between. This CDR3 comprises 13 residues. Per germline, CDR1 MNHEY and CDR2 SVGAGI. CDR3 DNA: TGTGCCAGCAGTTACGACGGCAATCAGCCCCAGCATTTT. Protein sequence: CASSYDGNQPQHF.

This rearrangement joins TRBV11-2 to TRBJ1-1; D ambiguous. The CDR3 loop spans 14 amino acids. The ends were cut back, 1 base at V and 0 bases at J, with 6 bases in the middle. Germline V gene lookup returns CDR1 SGHAT and CDR2 FQNNGV. CDR3 bases: TGTGCCAGCAGCTTAGGGCCTTTGAACACTGAAGCTTTCTTT. Translated, it gives CASSLGPLNTEAFF.